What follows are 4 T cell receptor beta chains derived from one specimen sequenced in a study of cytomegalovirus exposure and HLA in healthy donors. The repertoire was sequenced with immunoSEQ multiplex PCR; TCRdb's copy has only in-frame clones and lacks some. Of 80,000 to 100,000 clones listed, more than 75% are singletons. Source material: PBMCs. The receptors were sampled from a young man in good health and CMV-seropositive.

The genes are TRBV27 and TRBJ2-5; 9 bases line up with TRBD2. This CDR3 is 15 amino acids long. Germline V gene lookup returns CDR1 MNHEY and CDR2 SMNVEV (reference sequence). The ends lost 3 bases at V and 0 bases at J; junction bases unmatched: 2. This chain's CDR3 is CASSFLAGYQETQYF. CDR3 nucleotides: TGTGCCAGCAGTTTCCTAGCGGGGTACCAAGAGACCCAGTACTTC.

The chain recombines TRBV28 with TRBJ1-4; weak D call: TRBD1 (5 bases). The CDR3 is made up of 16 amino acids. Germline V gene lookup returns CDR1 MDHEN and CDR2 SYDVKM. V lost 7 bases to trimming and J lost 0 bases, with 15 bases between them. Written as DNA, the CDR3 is TGTGCCAGCAATGGGAGGGGAAAAACAACTAATGAAAAACTGTTTTTT. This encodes CASNGRGKTTNEKLFF.

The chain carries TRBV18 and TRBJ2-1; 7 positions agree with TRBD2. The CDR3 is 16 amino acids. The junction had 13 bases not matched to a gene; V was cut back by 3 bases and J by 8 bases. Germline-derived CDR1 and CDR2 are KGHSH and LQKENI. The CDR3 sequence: CASSPVGGPGGYEQFF. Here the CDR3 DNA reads TGTGCCAGCTCACCTGTGGGAGGGCCTGGTGGGTATGAGCAGTTCTTC.

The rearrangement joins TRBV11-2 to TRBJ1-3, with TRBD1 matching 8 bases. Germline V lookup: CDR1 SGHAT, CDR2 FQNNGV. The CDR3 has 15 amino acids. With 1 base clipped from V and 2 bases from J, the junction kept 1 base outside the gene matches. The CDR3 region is CASSLGQGTGNTIYF. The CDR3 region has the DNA TGTGCCAGCAGCTTAGGACAGGGGACTGGAAACACCATATATTTT.